This TCR beta chain was sequenced in a study of T cells in Graves' hyperthyroidism and ophthalmopathy. Amplified TCR beta CDR3 regions came from RNA transcripts. An initial round of RT-PCR targeting the TCR CDR3 relied on the HTBI primer set. TCRdb re-analysed the multiplex PCR reads in MiXCR, keeping a single row per CDR3 protein. Of 750,000 to 900,000 distinct CDR3 sequences detected, roughly 37% appear once; the ten largest clones hold 7.5% to 9.5%. About this clonotype itself: A read error may produce the germline difference seen at one junction end.

The sequenced sample consisted of blood. This clonotype was sampled from a man between 18 and 29 years old with Graves' hyperthyroidism.

The CDR3 DNA follows: TGTACCAGCAGCCAAGATCTTCGGACTGAAGCTTTCTTT. It yields the protein CTSSQDLRTEAFF. The chain couples TRBV9 to TRBJ1-1; no clear D gene. The germline V gene has CDR1 SGDLS and CDR2 YYNGEE. This CDR3 is built from 13 residues.